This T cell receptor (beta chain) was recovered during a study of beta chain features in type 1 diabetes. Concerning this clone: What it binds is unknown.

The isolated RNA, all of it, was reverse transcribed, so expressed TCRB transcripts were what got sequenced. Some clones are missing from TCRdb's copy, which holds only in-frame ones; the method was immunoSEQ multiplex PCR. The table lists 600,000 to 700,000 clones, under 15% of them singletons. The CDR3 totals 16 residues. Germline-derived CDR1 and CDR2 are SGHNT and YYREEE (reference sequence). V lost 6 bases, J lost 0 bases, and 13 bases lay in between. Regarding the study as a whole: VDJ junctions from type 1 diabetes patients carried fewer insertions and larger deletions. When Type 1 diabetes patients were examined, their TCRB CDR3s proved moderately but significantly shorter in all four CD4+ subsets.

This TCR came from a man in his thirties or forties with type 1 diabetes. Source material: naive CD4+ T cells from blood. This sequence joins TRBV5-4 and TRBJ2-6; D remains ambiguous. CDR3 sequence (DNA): TGTGCCAGCACCCGGCAGATTTTCTCTGGGGCCAACGTCCTGACTTTC. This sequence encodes CASTRQIFSGANVLTF.